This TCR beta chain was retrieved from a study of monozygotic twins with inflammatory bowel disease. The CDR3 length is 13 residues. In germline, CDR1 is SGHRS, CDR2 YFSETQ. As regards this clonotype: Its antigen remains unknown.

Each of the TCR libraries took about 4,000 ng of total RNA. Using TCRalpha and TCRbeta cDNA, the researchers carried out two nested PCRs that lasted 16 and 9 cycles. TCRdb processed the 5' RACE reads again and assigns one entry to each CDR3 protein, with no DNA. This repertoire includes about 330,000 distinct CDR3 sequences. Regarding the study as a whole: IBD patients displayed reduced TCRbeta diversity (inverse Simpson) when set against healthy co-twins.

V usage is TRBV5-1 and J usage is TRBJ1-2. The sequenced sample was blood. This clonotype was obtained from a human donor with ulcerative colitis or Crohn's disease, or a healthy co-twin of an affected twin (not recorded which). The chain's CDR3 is CASSLDLAYGYTF.